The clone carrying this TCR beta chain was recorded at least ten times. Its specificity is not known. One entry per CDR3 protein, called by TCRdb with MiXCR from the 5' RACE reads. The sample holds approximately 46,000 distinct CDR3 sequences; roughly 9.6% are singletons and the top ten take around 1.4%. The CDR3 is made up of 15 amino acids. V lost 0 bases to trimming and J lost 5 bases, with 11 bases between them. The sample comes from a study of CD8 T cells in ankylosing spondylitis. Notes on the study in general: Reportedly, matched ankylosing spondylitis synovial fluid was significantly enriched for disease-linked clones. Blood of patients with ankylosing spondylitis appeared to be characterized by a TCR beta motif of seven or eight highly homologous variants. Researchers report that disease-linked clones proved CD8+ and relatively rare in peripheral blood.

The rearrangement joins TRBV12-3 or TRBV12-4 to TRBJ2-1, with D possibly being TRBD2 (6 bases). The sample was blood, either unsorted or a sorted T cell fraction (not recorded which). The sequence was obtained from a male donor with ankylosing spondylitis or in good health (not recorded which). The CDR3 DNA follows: TGTGCCAGCAGTTTAGCGGGGGGATCCCACAATGAGCAGTTCTTC. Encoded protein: CASSLAGGSHNEQFF.